This TCR beta chain was documented in a study of shared clonotypes between healthy human individuals. Comments on this clone: What it binds is not known.

Produced via immunoSEQ multiplex PCR; TCRdb's table is partial and in-frame only. The sample consists of around 2.1 million clones, just over 90% of them appearing once. Notes on the study in general: Clonotype sharing across donors was expected to vary with sequencing depth.

As defined, naive CD8 cells were CD45RO-negative and positively selected for CCR7, with terminally differentiated effector memory CD45RA+ cells excluded. The germline V gene encodes CDR1 SEHNR and CDR2 FQNEAQ (reference sequence). The CDR3 covers 15 residues. The chain recombines TRBV7-9 with TRBJ2-5, with 9 bases aligning to TRBD2. The assigned J gene may be wrong: the sequence end matches TRBJ2-7 better. This sequence originates from a man between 18 and 29 years old in good health. Some clones in this sample may be carry-over from other donors' samples. The specimen sequenced was naive CD8+ T cells from PBMCs. CDR3 nucleotides: TGTGCCAGCAGCCCCAGGGCTAGCGGGAACTACGAGCAGTACTTC. Amino acid sequence: CASSPRASGNYEQYF.